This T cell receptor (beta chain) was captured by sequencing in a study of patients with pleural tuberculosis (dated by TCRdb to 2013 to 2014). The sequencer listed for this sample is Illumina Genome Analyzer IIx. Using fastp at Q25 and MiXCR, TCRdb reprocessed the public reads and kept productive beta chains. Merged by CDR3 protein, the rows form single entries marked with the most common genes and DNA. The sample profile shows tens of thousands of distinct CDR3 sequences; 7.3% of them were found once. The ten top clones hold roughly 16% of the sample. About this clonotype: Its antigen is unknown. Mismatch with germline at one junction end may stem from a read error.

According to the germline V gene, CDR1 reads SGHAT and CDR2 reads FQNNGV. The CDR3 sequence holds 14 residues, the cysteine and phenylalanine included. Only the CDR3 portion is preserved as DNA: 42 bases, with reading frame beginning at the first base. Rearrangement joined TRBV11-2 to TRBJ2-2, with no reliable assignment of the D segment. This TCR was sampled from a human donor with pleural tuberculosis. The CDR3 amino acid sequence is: CASSLPYYTRELFF. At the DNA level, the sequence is TGTGCCAGCAGCTTGCCATATTACACCAGGGAGCTGTTTTTT. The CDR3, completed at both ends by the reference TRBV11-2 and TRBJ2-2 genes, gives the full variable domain EAGVAQSPRYKIIEKRQSVAFWCNPISGHATLYWYQQILGQGPKLLIQFQNNGVVDDSQLPKDRFSAERLKGVDSTLKIQPAKLEDSAVYLCASSLPYYTRELFFGEGSRLTVL.